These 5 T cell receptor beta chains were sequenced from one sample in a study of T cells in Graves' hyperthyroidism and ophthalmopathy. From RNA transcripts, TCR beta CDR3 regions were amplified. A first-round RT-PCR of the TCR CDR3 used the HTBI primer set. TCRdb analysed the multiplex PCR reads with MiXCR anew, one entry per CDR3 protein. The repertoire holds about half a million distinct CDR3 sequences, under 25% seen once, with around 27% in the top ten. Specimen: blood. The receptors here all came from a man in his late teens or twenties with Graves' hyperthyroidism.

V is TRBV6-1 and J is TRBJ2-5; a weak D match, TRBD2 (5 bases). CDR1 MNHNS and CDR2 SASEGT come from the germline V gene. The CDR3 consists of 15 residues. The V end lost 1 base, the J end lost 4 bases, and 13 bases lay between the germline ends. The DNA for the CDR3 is TGTGCCAGCAGTGAAGGTAGAGGGAAGGGAGAGACCCAGTACTTC. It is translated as CASSEGRGKGETQYF.

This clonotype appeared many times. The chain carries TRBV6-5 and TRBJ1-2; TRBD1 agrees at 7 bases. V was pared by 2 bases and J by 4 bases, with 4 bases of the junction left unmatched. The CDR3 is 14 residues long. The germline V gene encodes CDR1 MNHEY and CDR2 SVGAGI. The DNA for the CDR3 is TGTGCCAGCAGTTACGGAACAGGGGTCTATGGCTACACCTTC. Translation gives CASSYGTGVYGYTF.

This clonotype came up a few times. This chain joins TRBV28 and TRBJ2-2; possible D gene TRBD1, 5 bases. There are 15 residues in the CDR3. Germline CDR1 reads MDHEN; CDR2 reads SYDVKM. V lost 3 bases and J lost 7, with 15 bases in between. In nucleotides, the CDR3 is TGTGCCAGCAGTTTTGGGGCCCGAGGTATCGGGGAGCTGTTTTTT. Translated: CASSFGARGIGELFF.

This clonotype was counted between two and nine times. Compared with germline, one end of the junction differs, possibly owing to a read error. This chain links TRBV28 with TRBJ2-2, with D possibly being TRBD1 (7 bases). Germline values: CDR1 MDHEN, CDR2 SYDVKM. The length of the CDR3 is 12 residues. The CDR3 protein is CASRLFQGGLFF. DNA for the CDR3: TGTGCCAGCAGACTTTTCCAGGGGGGGCTGTTTTTT.

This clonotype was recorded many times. CDR3 bases: TGTGCCAGCAGTGAGATGTGGGGGAAGAACACTGAAGCTTTCTTT. It yields the protein CASSEMWGKNTEAFF. This sequence joins TRBV6-1 and TRBJ1-1; weak D call: TRBD1 (5 bases). Germline V gives CDR1 MNHNS, CDR2 SASEGT. The CDR3 runs 15 residues. Trimming removed 3 bases at V and 1 base at J, with 12 bases between.